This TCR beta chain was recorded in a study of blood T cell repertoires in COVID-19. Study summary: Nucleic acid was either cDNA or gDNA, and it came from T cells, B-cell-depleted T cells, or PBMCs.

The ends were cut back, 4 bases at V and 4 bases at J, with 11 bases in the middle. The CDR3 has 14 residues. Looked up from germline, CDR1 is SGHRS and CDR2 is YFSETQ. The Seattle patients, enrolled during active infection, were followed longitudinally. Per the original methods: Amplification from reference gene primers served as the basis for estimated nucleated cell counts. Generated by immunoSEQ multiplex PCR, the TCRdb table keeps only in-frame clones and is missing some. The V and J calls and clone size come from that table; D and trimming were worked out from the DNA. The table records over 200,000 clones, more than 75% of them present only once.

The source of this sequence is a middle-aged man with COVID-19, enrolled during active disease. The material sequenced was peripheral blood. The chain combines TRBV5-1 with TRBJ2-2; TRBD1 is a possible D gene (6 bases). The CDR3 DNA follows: TGCGCCAGCAGCACGGGACAACTCACCGGGGAGCTGTTTTTT. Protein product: CASSTGQLTGELFF.